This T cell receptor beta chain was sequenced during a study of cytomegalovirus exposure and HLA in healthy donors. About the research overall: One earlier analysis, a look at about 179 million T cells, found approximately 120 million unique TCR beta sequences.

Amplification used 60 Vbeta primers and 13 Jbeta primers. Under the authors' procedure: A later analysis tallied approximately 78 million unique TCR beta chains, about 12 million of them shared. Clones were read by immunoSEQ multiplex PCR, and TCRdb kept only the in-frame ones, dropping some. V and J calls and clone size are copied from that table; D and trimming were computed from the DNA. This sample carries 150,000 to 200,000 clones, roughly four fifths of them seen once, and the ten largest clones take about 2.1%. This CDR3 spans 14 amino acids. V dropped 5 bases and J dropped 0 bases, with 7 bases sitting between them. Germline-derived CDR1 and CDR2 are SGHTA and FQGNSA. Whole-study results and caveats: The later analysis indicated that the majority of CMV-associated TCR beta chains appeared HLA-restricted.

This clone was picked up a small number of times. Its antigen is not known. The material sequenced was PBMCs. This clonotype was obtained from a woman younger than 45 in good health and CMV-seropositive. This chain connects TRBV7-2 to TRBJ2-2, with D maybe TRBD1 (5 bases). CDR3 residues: CASSKTANTGELFF. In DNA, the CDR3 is TGTGCCAGCAGCAAGACAGCGAACACCGGGGAGCTGTTTTTT.